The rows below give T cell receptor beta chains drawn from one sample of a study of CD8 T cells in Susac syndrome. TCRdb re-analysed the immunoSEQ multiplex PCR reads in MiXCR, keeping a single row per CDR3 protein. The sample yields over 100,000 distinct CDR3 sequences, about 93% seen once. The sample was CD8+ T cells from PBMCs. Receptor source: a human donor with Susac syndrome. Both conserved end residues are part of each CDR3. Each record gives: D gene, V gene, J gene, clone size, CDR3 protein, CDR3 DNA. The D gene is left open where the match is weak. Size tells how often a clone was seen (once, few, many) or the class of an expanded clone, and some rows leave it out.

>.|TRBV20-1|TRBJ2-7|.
CSASSRVVLEGPYEQYF
TGCAGTGCTAGTTCCAGGGTAGTTTTAGAGGGCCCCTACGAGCAGTACTTC
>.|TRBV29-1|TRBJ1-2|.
CSLEELAGYTF
TGCAGCCTCGAGGAACTGGCGGGCTACACCTTC
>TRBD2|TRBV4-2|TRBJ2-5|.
CASSQEAAGGEETQYF
TGTGCCAGCAGCCAAGAAGCAGCGGGGGGAGAAGAGACCCAGTACTTC
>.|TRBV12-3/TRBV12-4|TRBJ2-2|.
CASTLSGELFF
TGTGCCAGCACCCTGTCCGGGGAGCTGTTTTTT
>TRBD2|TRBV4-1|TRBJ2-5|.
CASSQVRRGGETQYF
TGCGCCAGCAGCCAAGTTCGTCGGGGGGGAGAGACCCAGTACTTC
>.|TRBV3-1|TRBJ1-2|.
CASSRRDMARNGYTF
TGTGCCAGCAGCCGCCGGGACATGGCTCGAAATGGCTACACCTTC
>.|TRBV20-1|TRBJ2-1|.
CSARDFDSPSNEQFF
TGCAGTGCTAGAGATTTTGACTCCCCCTCCAATGAGCAGTTCTTC
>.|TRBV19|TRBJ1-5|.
CASSIRDGYYSNQPQHF
TGTGCCAGTAGTATTCGGGACGGCTATTATAGCAATCAGCCCCAGCATTTT
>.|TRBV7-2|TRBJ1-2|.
CASSLAGTQYGYTF
TGTGCCAGCAGCTTAGCCGGGACACAGTATGGCTACACCTTC
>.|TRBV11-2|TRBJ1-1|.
CASSSRTANTEAFF
TGTGCCAGCAGCTCAAGGACAGCGAACACTGAAGCTTTCTTT
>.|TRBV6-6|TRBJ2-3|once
CASSYELGGNTQYF
TGTGCCAGCAGTTACGAGCTCGGCGGAAATACGCAGTATTTT
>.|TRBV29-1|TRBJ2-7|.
CSVELEESYEQYF
TGCAGCGTTGAACTCGAGGAGTCCTACGAGCAGTACTTC
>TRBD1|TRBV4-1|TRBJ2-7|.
CASSRGQGGSYEQYF
TGCGCCAGCAGCCGGGGACAGGGGGGCTCCTACGAGCAGTACTTC
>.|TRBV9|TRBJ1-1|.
CASSTRDFTEAFF
TGTGCCAGCAGCACCCGGGACTTCACTGAAGCTTTCTTT
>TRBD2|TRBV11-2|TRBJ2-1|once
CASTYGGYNEQFF
TGTGCCAGCACCTACGGGGGGTACAATGAGCAGTTCTTC
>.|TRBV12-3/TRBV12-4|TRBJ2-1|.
CASSLTETYNEQFF
TGTGCCAGCAGTTTAACGGAGACTTACAATGAGCAGTTCTTC
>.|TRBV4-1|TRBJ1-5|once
CASSQASTGYSNQPQHF
TGCGCCAGCAGCCAAGCCAGCACAGGTTATAGCAATCAGCCCCAGCATTTT
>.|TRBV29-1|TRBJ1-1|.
CSVVLGVTEAFF
TGCAGCGTTGTATTGGGGGTCACTGAAGCTTTCTTT
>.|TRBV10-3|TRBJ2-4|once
CAISESELRTIQYF
TGTGCCATCAGTGAGTCGGAGCTACGTACCATTCAGTACTTC
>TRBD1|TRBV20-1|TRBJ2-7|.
CSATNRGSSYEQYF
TGCAGTGCTACCAACAGGGGGAGCTCCTACGAGCAGTACTTC
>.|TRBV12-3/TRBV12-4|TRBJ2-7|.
CASRTRDEDYEQYF
TGTGCCAGCAGGACCCGGGACGAGGACTACGAGCAGTACTTC
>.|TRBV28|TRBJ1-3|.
CASRALSGNTIYF
TGTGCCAGCAGGGCTCTATCCGGAAACACCATATATTTT
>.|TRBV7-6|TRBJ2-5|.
CASSSIQETQYF
TGTGCCAGCAGCTCGATCCAAGAGACCCAGTACTTC
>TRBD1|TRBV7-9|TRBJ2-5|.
CASSLATGNQETQYF
TGTGCCAGCAGCTTAGCGACAGGGAACCAAGAGACCCAGTACTTC
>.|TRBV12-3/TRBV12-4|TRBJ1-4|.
CASSAGDSLPTNEKLFF
TGTGCCAGCAGCGCGGGCGACAGTTTGCCAACTAATGAAAAACTGTTTTTT
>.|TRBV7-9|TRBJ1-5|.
CASSITGDSNQPQHF
TGTGCCAGCAGCATCACGGGGGATAGCAATCAGCCCCAGCATTTT
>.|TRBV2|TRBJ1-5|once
CASSEAGHSNQPQHF
TGTGCCAGCAGTGAAGCGGGGCATAGCAATCAGCCCCAGCATTTT
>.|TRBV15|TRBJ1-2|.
CATSRDREYGYTF
TGTGCCACCAGCAGAGACAGGGAGTATGGCTACACCTTC
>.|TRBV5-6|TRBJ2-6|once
CASSFGQGANVLTF
TGTGCCAGCAGCTTCGGACAGGGGGCCAACGTCCTGACTTTC
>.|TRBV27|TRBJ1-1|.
CASSLDLGDTEAFF
TGTGCCAGCAGTTTGGACTTAGGGGACACTGAAGCTTTCTTT
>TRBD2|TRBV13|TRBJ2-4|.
CASSDHGGVKNIQYF
TGTGCCAGCAGCGACCACGGGGGGGTCAAAAACATTCAGTACTTC
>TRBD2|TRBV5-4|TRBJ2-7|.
CASRGGMSTYEQYF
TGTGCCAGCAGGGGAGGGATGTCGACCTACGAGCAGTACTTC
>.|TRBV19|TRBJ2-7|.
CASSIVPGDYEQYF
TGTGCCAGTAGTATAGTCCCAGGGGACTACGAGCAGTACTTC
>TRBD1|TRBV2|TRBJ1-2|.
CASSRGQGIEGYTF
TGTGCCAGCAGCCGAGGACAGGGCATTGAGGGCTACACCTTC
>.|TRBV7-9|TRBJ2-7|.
CASSLGPGLNYEQYF
TGTGCCAGCAGCTTGGGCCCGGGACTCAACTACGAGCAGTACTTC
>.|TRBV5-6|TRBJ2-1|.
CASSTERTDSYNEQFF
TGTGCCAGCAGCACCGAAAGGACCGACTCCTACAATGAGCAGTTCTTC
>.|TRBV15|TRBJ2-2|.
CATSRGIANTGELFF
TGTGCCACCAGCAGAGGTATCGCGAACACCGGGGAGCTGTTTTTT
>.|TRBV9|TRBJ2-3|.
CASSPRGDTSTDTQYF
TGTGCCAGCAGCCCCAGAGGGGATACTAGCACAGATACGCAGTATTTT
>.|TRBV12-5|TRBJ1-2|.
CASGFVIPRANYGYTF
TGTGCTAGTGGTTTTGTCATTCCGAGAGCTAACTATGGCTACACCTTC
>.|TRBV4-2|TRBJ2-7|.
CASSQARGEGYEQYF
TGTGCCAGCAGCCAAGCGAGGGGAGAAGGCTACGAGCAGTACTTC
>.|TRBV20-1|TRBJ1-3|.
CSASGPPGNTIYF
TGCAGTGCTAGTGGACCTCCTGGAAACACCATATATTTT
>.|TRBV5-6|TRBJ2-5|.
CASSLTVGETQYF
TGTGCCAGCAGCCTGACAGTAGGGGAGACCCAGTACTTC
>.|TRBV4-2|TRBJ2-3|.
CASSQGGEGLSQYF
TGTGCCAGCAGCCAAGGGGGCGAGGGTCTCTCGCAGTATTTT
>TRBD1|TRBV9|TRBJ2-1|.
CASSETGVSYNEQFF
TGTGCCAGCAGCGAGACAGGGGTCTCCTACAATGAGCAGTTCTTC
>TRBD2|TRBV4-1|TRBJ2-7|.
CASSQMIGGGLGVYEQYF
TGCGCCAGCAGCCAAATGATTGGTGGGGGACTAGGCGTCTACGAGCAGTACTTC
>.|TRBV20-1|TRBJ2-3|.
CSARDRDRTDTQYF
TGCAGTGCTAGAGATCGGGACCGCACAGATACGCAGTATTTT
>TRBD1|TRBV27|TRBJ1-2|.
CASSPRRTGVEGYTF
TGTGCCAGCAGTCCGCGTCGGACAGGGGTGGAAGGCTACACCTTC
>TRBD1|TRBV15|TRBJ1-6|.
CATSDGQGGWNSPLHF
TGTGCCACCAGCGATGGACAGGGGGGATGGAATTCACCCCTCCACTTT
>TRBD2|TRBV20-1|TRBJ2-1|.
CSASRTSGGDEQFF
TGCAGTGCTAGCCGGACTAGCGGGGGAGATGAGCAGTTCTTC
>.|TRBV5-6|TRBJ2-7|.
CASSSGTSQRTYEQYF
TGTGCCAGCAGCTCCGGGACTTCCCAAAGAACCTACGAGCAGTACTTC
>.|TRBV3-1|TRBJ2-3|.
CASRPGSTVTQYF
TGTGCCAGCCGCCCGGGGAGCACAGTTACGCAGTATTTT
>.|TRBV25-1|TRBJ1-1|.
CASTGTLDQNTEAFF
TGTGCCAGCACCGGGACACTGGACCAGAACACTGAAGCTTTCTTT
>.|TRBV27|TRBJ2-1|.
CASSLSSGAGYNEQFF
TGTGCCAGCAGTTTATCGTCCGGGGCTGGCTACAATGAGCAGTTCTTC
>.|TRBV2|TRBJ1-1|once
CASSETPGTNTEAFF
TGTGCCAGCAGTGAAACCCCGGGAACGAACACTGAAGCTTTCTTT
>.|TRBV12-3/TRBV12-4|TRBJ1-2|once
CASSFAGPLDGYTF
TGTGCCAGCAGTTTTGCGGGGCCGCTTGATGGCTACACCTTC
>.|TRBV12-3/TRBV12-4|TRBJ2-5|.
CASSAGPSRETQYF
TGTGCCAGCAGTGCGGGACCCTCTAGGGAGACCCAGTACTTC
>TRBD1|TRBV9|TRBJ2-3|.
CASSVGIQGVADTQYF
TGTGCCAGCAGCGTAGGGATACAGGGGGTCGCAGATACGCAGTATTTT
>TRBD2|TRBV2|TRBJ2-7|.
CASKGGLAGDSSYEQYF
TGTGCCAGCAAGGGGGGCCTAGCGGGGGATAGCTCCTACGAGCAGTACTTC
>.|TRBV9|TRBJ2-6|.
CASSVARGGANVLTF
TGTGCCAGCAGCGTAGCTCGGGGTGGGGCCAACGTCCTGACTTTC
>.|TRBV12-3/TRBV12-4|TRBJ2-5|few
CASSFGGETQYF
TGTGCCAGCAGTTTTGGTGGAGAGACCCAGTACTTC